This T cell receptor (beta chain) is from a study of cytomegalovirus exposure and HLA in healthy donors. The study's findings and limits: Listed as cytomegalovirus-associated were about 160 TCR beta chains. Some V segments, including TRBV6-2 and TRBV6-3, were excluded as indistinguishable. Accounts indicate the classifier identified cytomegalovirus status with strong specificity and sensitivity. In all likelihood, a cluster of highly shared sequence variants was a sequencing artifact.

A note on this clone: Its antigen is currently unknown.

PCR used 60 Vbeta primers and 13 Jbeta primers. Profiled with immunoSEQ multiplex PCR; TCRdb holds only in-frame clones, not every one. The data show some 200,000 clones, with roughly 72% seen just once and approximately 2.1% held by the top ten. V lost 7 bases and J lost 4, with 13 bases in between. Looked up from germline, CDR1 is SNHLY and CDR2 is FYNNEI. This CDR3 spans 14 amino acids. The gene calls are TRBV2 and TRBJ1-4, with a tentative D call TRBD1 (6 bases). This sequence originates from a woman between 25 and 40 years old in good health and CMV-seropositive. The source material was PBMCs. The CDR3 sequence: CASTKGHINEKLFF. The CDR3 bases are TGTGCCAGCACTAAGGGACATATTAATGAAAAACTGTTTTTT. Full variable domain (missing parts from reference TRBV2 and TRBJ1-4): EPEVTQTPSHQVTQMGQEVILRCVPISNHLYFYWYRQILGQKVEFLVSFYNNEISEKSEIFDDQFSVERPDGSNFTLKIRSTKLEDSAMYFCASTKGHINEKLFFGSGTQLSVL.